This T cell receptor (beta chain) comes out of a study of shared clonotypes between healthy human individuals. Data came from immunoSEQ multiplex PCR; TCRdb stores just in-frame clones and leaves some out. The profile shows around 2.5 million clones, approximately 93% of them singletons. V was shortened by 1 base and J by 0 bases, with 9 bases between the two germline ends. CDR1 and CDR2 from the germline V gene are LNHNV and YYDKDF (reference sequence). The CDR3 extends over 15 amino acids. This chain uses TRBV15 with TRBJ1-1; D might be TRBD1 (6 bases). This sequence originates from a man aged 18 to 35 in good health. Some clones in this sample may be carry-over from other donors' samples. The source material was naive CD4+ T cells from PBMCs. Documented subset: CD45RA+ positively selected. CDR3 residues: CATSRVGAMNTEAFF. CDR3 bases: TGTGCCACCAGCAGAGTGGGGGCGATGAACACTGAAGCTTTCTTT.